This T cell receptor (beta chain) came from a study of OX40 agonist ivuxolimab in advanced cancers. Findings of the study overall: Relative to CD4+ cells, CD8+ T cells on average had more expanded clones.

TCRdb keeps only in-frame clones here, not all; method: immunoSEQ multiplex PCR. Here the sample spans approximately 160,000 clones, 90% to 95% being singletons. Per the germline V gene, CDR1 is MNHNS and CDR2 is SASEGT. The CDR3 covers 15 residues. J gave up 4 bases and V 7 bases, and 13 bases lay outside the gene matches. Points on this clone: The antigen is unknown.

This TCR was recovered from an adult with an advanced solid tumor such as melanoma, head and neck, liver or kidney cancer. The rearrangement links TRBV6-1 to TRBJ2-7; 7 positions match TRBD1. Here the sequenced sample was CD4+ or CD8+ T cells sorted from blood, taken in a trial of the OX40 agonist ivuxolimab. CDR3 sequence (DNA): TGTGCCAGCAAGGTGCGAGCCGGGACAGCATACGAGCAGTACTTC. This sequence encodes CASKVRAGTAYEQYF.